The rows below give T cell receptor beta chains drawn from one sample of a study of cytomegalovirus exposure and HLA in healthy donors. Method: immunoSEQ multiplex PCR; TCRdb's copy keeps in-frame clones and lacks some. This table holds around 150,000 clones. The sequenced sample consisted of PBMCs. The source of these receptors is a man aged 40-49 years in good health and CMV-seronegative. CDR3s include the opening cysteine and the closing phenylalanine or tryptophan. The D gene is left open where the match is weak.

CDR3aa: CSYGLAGDEQFF; CDR3nt: TGCAGCTACGGACTAGCGGGGGATGAGCAGTTCTTC; v_gene: TRBV29-1; d_gene: TRBD2; j_gene: TRBJ2-1
CDR3aa: CASSYTGTYEQYF; CDR3nt: TGTGCCAGCAGTTACACGGGAACCTACGAGCAGTACTTC; v_gene: TRBV6-5; d_gene: -; j_gene: TRBJ2-7
CDR3aa: CASSESLAGYTQYF; CDR3nt: TGTGCCAGCAGTGAATCACTAGCAGGATATACGCAGTATTTT; v_gene: TRBV25-1; d_gene: -; j_gene: TRBJ2-3
CDR3aa: CASRIDWDRPSYEQYF; CDR3nt: TGTGCCAGCAGGATCGACTGGGACAGGCCCTCCTACGAGCAGTACTTC; v_gene: TRBV2; d_gene: TRBD1; j_gene: TRBJ2-7
CDR3aa: CASSAGGGTDTQYF; CDR3nt: TGTGCCAGCAGCGCGGGGGGGGGCACAGATACGCAGTATTTT; v_gene: TRBV28; d_gene: TRBD2; j_gene: TRBJ2-3
CDR3aa: CACRQGASYEQYF; CDR3nt: TGTGCCTGTCGACAGGGGGCGTCCTACGAGCAGTACTTC; v_gene: TRBV19; d_gene: TRBD1; j_gene: TRBJ2-7
CDR3aa: CASSFQGRQETQYF; CDR3nt: TGTGCCAGCAGCTTTCAGGGCCGCCAAGAGACCCAGTACTTC; v_gene: TRBV5-5; d_gene: -; j_gene: TRBJ2-5
CDR3aa: CASSEANRLNTGAFF; CDR3nt: TGTGCCAGCAGTGAAGCCAACAGGCTGAACACTGGAGCTTTCTTT; v_gene: TRBV6-1; d_gene: -; j_gene: TRBJ1-1
CDR3aa: CASSPDRVNSPLHF; CDR3nt: TGTGCCAGCAGCCCGGACAGGGTTAATTCACCCCTCCACTTT; v_gene: TRBV5-5; d_gene: TRBD1; j_gene: TRBJ1-6
CDR3aa: CASSKRGSNQPQHF; CDR3nt: TGTGCCAGTAGTAAAAGGGGGAGCAATCAGCCCCAGCATTTT; v_gene: TRBV19; d_gene: -; j_gene: TRBJ1-5
CDR3aa: CASRHTEGTQYF; CDR3nt: TGTGCCAGCAGACATACCGAGGGTACGCAGTATTTT; v_gene: TRBV7-2; d_gene: -; j_gene: TRBJ2-3
CDR3aa: CASSEDAQGYAPQHF; CDR3nt: TGTGCCAGCAGTGAAGATGCACAGGGGTACGCGCCCCAGCATTTT; v_gene: TRBV6-4; d_gene: TRBD1; j_gene: TRBJ1-5
CDR3aa: CASSPGQWDEKLFF; CDR3nt: TGCGCCAGCAGCCCGGGACAATGGGATGAAAAACTGTTTTTT; v_gene: TRBV5-1; d_gene: -; j_gene: TRBJ1-4
CDR3aa: CASSPLGGTPEKLFF; CDR3nt: TGTGCCAGCAGCCCACTCGGGGGTACCCCCGAAAAACTGTTTTTT; v_gene: TRBV11-2; d_gene: -; j_gene: TRBJ1-4
CDR3aa: CASSRGGGELFF; CDR3nt: TGTGCCAGCTCACGGGGCGGCGGGGAGCTGTTTTTT; v_gene: TRBV18; d_gene: -; j_gene: TRBJ2-2
CDR3aa: CATLGQGGEKLFF; CDR3nt: TGTGCCACTTTGGGACAGGGTGGTGAAAAACTGTTTTTT; v_gene: TRBV15; d_gene: TRBD1; j_gene: TRBJ1-4
CDR3aa: CAISFRQSTEAFF; CDR3nt: TGTGCCATCAGTTTTCGACAGTCCACTGAAGCTTTCTTT; v_gene: TRBV10-3; d_gene: -; j_gene: TRBJ1-1
CDR3aa: CASSIQGFLAKNIQYF; CDR3nt: TGTGCCAGTAGTATACAGGGTTTTCTAGCCAAAAACATTCAGTACTTC; v_gene: TRBV19; d_gene: -; j_gene: TRBJ2-4
CDR3aa: CASSLIGDEQFF; CDR3nt: TGCGCCAGCAGCTTAATAGGAGATGAGCAGTTCTTC; v_gene: TRBV5-1; d_gene: -; j_gene: TRBJ2-1
CDR3aa: CASSLQGENSPLHF; CDR3nt: TGCGCCAGCAGCTTACAGGGAGAGAATTCACCCCTCCACTTT; v_gene: TRBV5-1; d_gene: -; j_gene: TRBJ1-6
CDR3aa: CASSEAALYEQYF; CDR3nt: TGTGCCAGCAGTGAAGCTGCGCTCTACGAGCAGTACTTC; v_gene: TRBV6-1; d_gene: -; j_gene: TRBJ2-7
CDR3aa: CASSLGDGNQPQHF; CDR3nt: TGCGCCAGCAGCTTGGGCGATGGCAATCAGCCCCAGCATTTT; v_gene: TRBV5-1; d_gene: -; j_gene: TRBJ1-5
CDR3aa: CASSLVIHGGFGYTF; CDR3nt: TGTGCCAGCAGCTTGGTTATACACGGGGGTTTTGGCTACACCTTC; v_gene: TRBV5-5; d_gene: -; j_gene: TRBJ1-2
CDR3aa: CASSLMAGSGYEQYF; CDR3nt: TGTGCCAGCAGCTTAATGGCGGGGTCAGGGTACGAGCAGTACTTC; v_gene: TRBV7-2; d_gene: -; j_gene: TRBJ2-7
CDR3aa: CASSPNPGLEGTQYF; CDR3nt: TGTGCCAGCAGTCCTAATCCGGGACTAGAGGGTACGCAGTATTTT; v_gene: TRBV6-4; d_gene: TRBD2; j_gene: TRBJ2-3
CDR3aa: CASTVSGSSYNEQFF; CDR3nt: TGTGCCAGCACCGTTAGCGGGTCCTCCTACAATGAGCAGTTCTTC; v_gene: TRBV7-3; d_gene: TRBD2; j_gene: TRBJ2-1
CDR3aa: CASSLGTASTDTQYF; CDR3nt: TGTGCCAGCAGCTTAGGGACAGCATCCACAGATACGCAGTATTTT; v_gene: TRBV7-8; d_gene: -; j_gene: TRBJ2-3